The 22 T cell receptor beta chains below were found in one sample sequenced in a study of shared clonotypes between healthy human individuals. Data came from immunoSEQ multiplex PCR; TCRdb stores just in-frame clones and leaves some out. Among some 630,000 clones listed, approximately 96% were seen once. As defined, naive CD8 cells were CD45RO-negative and positively selected for CCR7, with terminally differentiated effector memory CD45RA+ cells excluded. Sequencing was carried out using naive CD8+ T cells sorted from blood. These receptors were collected from a woman in her twenties or thirties in good health.

The chain is built from TRBV14 and TRBJ2-5; D perhaps matches TRBD2 (6 bases). The J call may be in error: the DNA end matches TRBJ2-7 better. This CDR3 is built from 15 residues. Germline CDR1 SGHDN, CDR2 FVKESK. In nucleotides, the CDR3 is TGTGCCAGCAGCCCTCGACTAGGAGACTCCTACGAGCAGTACTTC. This codes for CASSPRLGDSYEQYF.

The chain is built from TRBV5-1 and TRBJ2-1; D is unresolved. V was cut by 5 bases and J by 1 base, with 7 bases left in between. In germline, CDR1 is SGHRS, CDR2 YFSETQ. The CDR3 is made up of 13 amino acids. The CDR3 nucleotides are TGCGCCAGCAGTACGGGTTCCTACAATGAGCAGTTCTTC. It codes for CASSTGSYNEQFF.

This chain links TRBV5-4 with TRBJ2-1; D is unclear. The V gene's germline CDR1 is SGHNT and CDR2 YYREEE (reference sequence). V shed 4 bases and J shed 9 bases, with 8 bases lying between them. The CDR3 sequence is 11 residues long. The CDR3 nucleotides read TGTGCCAGCAGCGGAGTCGGTGAGCAGTTCTTC. This codes for CASSGVGEQFF.

V usage is TRBV7-9 and J usage is TRBJ2-1, with 12 bases lining up with TRBD2. The CDR3 totals 18 residues. CDR1 and CDR2 (germline): SEHNR, FQNEAQ (reference sequence). V trimming: 4 bases; J trimming: 3 bases; junction bases outside the gene matches: 10. The CDR3 nucleotides read TGTGCCAGCAGCTCCCCCGGACTAGCGGGACTTGGCTACAATGAGCAGTTCTTC. It specifies CASSSPGLAGLGYNEQFF. Full variable domain (missing parts from reference TRBV7-9 and TRBJ2-1): DTGVSQNPRHKITKRGQNVTFRCDPISEHNRLYWYRQTLGQGPEFLTYFQNEAQLEKSRLLSDRFSAERPKGSFSTLEIQRTEQGDSAMYLCASSSPGLAGLGYNEQFFGPGTRLTVL.

On this clone: Different DNA sequences within this sample yield the same CDR3. This rearrangement joins TRBV27 to TRBJ2-7, with 8 positions matching TRBD1. The germline V gene has CDR1 MNHEY and CDR2 SMNVEV (reference sequence). This CDR3 has 14 residues. Trimming removed 3 bases from V and 2 bases from J; junction bases left unmatched: 3. CDR3 protein: CASSFTGGTYEQYF. The DNA for the CDR3 is TGTGCCAGCAGTTTTACAGGGGGGACCTACGAGCAGTACTTC.

V gene TRBV25-1 combines with J gene TRBJ1-5; D unclear. Germline V gene sequence: CDR1 MGHDK, CDR2 SYGVNS. The CDR3 is 14 residues long. Trimming stripped 1 base from V and 5 bases from J, with 9 bases between. Here the CDR3 reads CASSEFLGDQPQHF. CDR3 sequence (DNA): TGTGCCAGCAGTGAATTCTTGGGAGATCAGCCCCAGCATTTT.

A single count supports this clone. The chain employs TRBV19 and TRBJ2-4; D is possibly TRBD1 or TRBD2 (6 bases each). V dropped 4 bases and J dropped 4 bases, with 14 bases sitting between them. CDR1 is LNHDA, CDR2 SQIVND, per germline (reference sequence). The CDR3 loop spans 15 amino acids. CDR3 in DNA: TGTGCCAGTAGTACTCGGGGGACAACTAAAAACATTCAGTACTTC. Its translation is CASSTRGTTKNIQYF.

This sequence joins TRBV28 and TRBJ2-1; no clear D. Per the germline V gene, CDR1 is MDHEN and CDR2 is SYDVKM. CDR3 length: 13 residues. Trimming took off 4 bases at V and 3 bases at J, with 7 bases between the two ends. DNA of the CDR3: TGTGCCAGCAGTTCCGGCCTCTACAATGAGCAGTTCTTC. It encodes CASSSGLYNEQFF.

This sequence joins TRBV25-1 and TRBJ2-3; no firm D call. Looked up from germline, CDR1 is MGHDK and CDR2 is SYGVNS. This CDR3 region has 13 residues. The V gene lost 3 bases and the J gene lost 4 bases, with 8 bases spanning the gap. The CDR3 loop reads CASSDFAADTQYF. The CDR3 coding sequence is TGTGCCAGCAGTGATTTCGCGGCAGATACGCAGTATTTT.

The chain couples TRBV19 to TRBJ2-7; a weak D match, TRBD2 (5 bases). This CDR3 spans 13 amino acids. CDR1 LNHDA and CDR2 SQIVND come from the germline V gene (reference sequence). V was shortened by 0 bases and J by 3 bases, with 6 bases between the two germline ends. CDR3 loop: CASSIDGLYEQYF. CDR3 DNA sequence: TGTGCCAGTAGTATAGATGGACTCTACGAGCAGTACTTC.

The chain combines TRBV7-9 with TRBJ1-5; D possibly corresponds to TRBD1 (5 bases). CDR1 is SEHNR and CDR2 is FQNEAQ in the germline V gene (reference sequence). V was pared by 4 bases and J by 2 bases, with 9 bases between. The CDR3 has 14 residues. The CDR3 DNA reads as TGTGCCAGCAGCTCGACAGTTGGCAATCAGCCCCAGCATTTT. Its translation: CASSSTVGNQPQHF.

The CDR3 here is CASSLGGGSITEAFF. CDR3 coding DNA: TGTGCCAGCAGTTTAGGGGGTGGGTCTATCACTGAAGCTTTCTTT. The genes are TRBV27 and TRBJ1-1; possible D gene TRBD1, 5 bases. The CDR3 has 15 amino acids. V lost 2 bases, J lost 4 bases, and 14 bases lay in between. Germline CDR1 and CDR2: MNHEY and SMNVEV (reference sequence).

The V gene is TRBV6-9, the J gene TRBJ2-3; D possibly matches TRBD1 or TRBD2 (5 bases each). There are 18 residues in the CDR3. V lost 3 bases, J lost 0 bases, and 19 bases lay in between. Germline-derived CDR1 and CDR2 are MNHGY and SVAAGI. The CDR3 spells CASSYHSPGTQSTDTQYF. The CDR3 DNA sequence: TGTGCCAGCAGTTACCATAGTCCCGGGACGCAGAGCACAGATACGCAGTATTTT.

V gene TRBV4-1 combines with J gene TRBJ2-1; D gene unclear. CDR3 length: 17 residues. V shed 0 bases and J shed 9 bases, with 21 bases lying between them. The germline V gene has CDR1 MGHRA and CDR2 YSYEKL. In DNA, the CDR3 is TGCGCCAGCAGCCAAGATTTTTCGGCAGTAGCAACCGGTGAGCAGTTCTTC. This gives the protein CASSQDFSAVATGEQFF.

This clone has just one count. This sequence joins TRBV6-5 and TRBJ1-1; the D is unclear. Germline values: CDR1 MNHEY, CDR2 SVGAGI. Trimming stripped 10 bases from V and 4 bases from J, with 10 bases between. This CDR3 comprises 11 residues. CDR3 nucleotides: TGTGCCACCCGGTGGGGCACTGAAGCTTTCTTT. This sequence encodes CATRWGTEAFF.

The chain links TRBV5-6 to TRBJ2-7; TRBD2 matches 7 bases. The junction had 4 bases not matched to a gene; V was cut back by 0 bases and J by 4 bases. The V gene's germline CDR1 is SGHDT and CDR2 YYEEEE. The CDR3 consists of 14 residues. DNA of the CDR3: TGTGCCAGCAGCTTGGGCGGGAGAGTTTACGAGCAGTACTTC. Residues: CASSLGGRVYEQYF.

The genes are TRBV5-1 and TRBJ2-7; D gene uncertain. This CDR3 contains 15 residues. V lost 4 bases to trimming and J lost 2 bases, with 16 bases between them. CDR1 is SGHRS and CDR2 is YFSETQ in the germline V gene. This CDR3 is CASSLDGASPYEQYF. In DNA form, the CDR3 reads TGCGCCAGCAGCCTAGACGGAGCATCGCCCTACGAGCAGTACTTC. Using reference TRBV5-1 and TRBJ2-7 for the parts outside the CDR3, the full variable domain is KAGVTQTPRYLIKTRGQQVTLSCSPISGHRSVSWYQQTPGQGLQFLFEYFSETQRNKGNFPGRFSGRQFSNSRSEMNVSTLELGDSALYLCASSLDGASPYEQYFGPGTRLTVT.

This sequence joins TRBV11-3 and TRBJ2-7, with 7 bases that match TRBD1. The CDR3 is 13 residues long. Per germline, CDR1 SGHNT and CDR2 YENEEA. Losses at the gene ends were 2 bases for V and 2 bases for J; bases not matched to a gene: 0. The CDR3 DNA is TGTGCCAGCAGCTTAACAGGGGCCTACGAGCAGTACTTC. Translated, it gives CASSLTGAYEQYF.

The chain is built from TRBV25-1 and TRBJ2-5; D is perhaps TRBD1 (6 bases). The assigned J gene may be wrong: the sequence end matches TRBJ2-7 better. CDR1 and CDR2 (germline): MGHDK, SYGVNS. This CDR3 comprises 14 residues. This chain's CDR3 is CASSARTESYEQYF. The CDR3 DNA reads TGTGCCAGCAGTGCTCGGACAGAGTCCTACGAGCAGTACTTC.

This clone was seen a single time. The chain has TRBV28 and TRBJ2-7; D unresolved. With 5 bases removed from V and 6 bases from J, the gap between germline ends came to 14 bases. The V gene's germline CDR1 is MDHEN and CDR2 SYDVKM. The CDR3 covers 13 residues. As DNA, the CDR3 is TGTGCCAGCAGTCTGAGTAGCAGTGGCGAGCAGTACTTC. The encoded protein is CASSLSSSGEQYF.

The chain employs TRBV29-1 and TRBJ2-7, with D uncertain. V was cut by 7 bases and J by 2 bases, with 12 bases left in between. The CDR3 runs to 12 residues. Germline CDR1 is SQVTM and CDR2 is ANQGSEA. CDR3 loop: CSASESAYEQYF. The CDR3 DNA is TGCAGCGCGTCGGAATCCGCCTACGAGCAGTACTTC.

This sequence joins TRBV6-5 and TRBJ2-6; D is undetermined. Germline assignment: CDR1 MNHEY and CDR2 SVGAGI. The CDR3 contains 12 residues. V lost 8 bases and J 2 bases, leaving 4 bases between the germline ends. In DNA, the CDR3 is TGTGCCAGCTCCGCTGGGGCCAACGTCCTGACTTTC. This translates into CASSAGANVLTF.